The 22 T cell receptor beta chains below all came from one sample that was sequenced in a study of T cell responses to AZD1222 COVID-19 vaccine. The protocol was immunoSEQ multiplex PCR, while the TCRdb copy is restricted to in-frame clones and leaves out a portion. The table shows 95,000 to 130,000 clones, with roughly nine tenths occurring only once. The sequences come from peripheral blood, collected 28 days after the second AZD1222 dose. These receptors were obtained from an adult who received the AZD1222 COVID-19 vaccine.

The rearrangement joins TRBV7-4 to TRBJ2-2; D not certain. This CDR3 has 18 amino acids. Germline V CDR1 and CDR2: SGHVT, SQSDAQ. Deletions cut 0 bases from V and 0 bases from J, with 14 bases between. CDR3 sequence (DNA): TGTGCCAGCAGCTTAGCCCTTTCCGGATTAGCGAACACCGGGGAGCTGTTTTTT. Protein product: CASSLALSGLANTGELFF.

The chain has TRBV13 and TRBJ2-5; the D call may be TRBD1 or TRBD2 (6 bases each). The CDR3 is made up of 15 amino acids. The V end was cut by 3 bases, the J end by 7 bases, with 18 bases between. Germline V gene data show CDR1 as PRHDT and CDR2 as FYEKMQ (reference sequence). The DNA of the CDR3 is TGTGCCAGCAGCTTGCGGGGCCAAGGAGGGGGGACCCAGTACTTC. This encodes CASSLRGQGGGTQYF.

The chain is built from TRBV9 and TRBJ2-2, with TRBD2 identical over 7 bases. With 4 bases clipped from V and 2 bases from J, the junction kept 8 bases outside the gene matches. Germline V gene data show CDR1 as SGDLS and CDR2 as YYNGEE. This CDR3 is 16 amino acids long. The CDR3 sequence is CASSPDGRPNTGELFF. The CDR3 DNA sequence: TGTGCCAGCAGCCCCGACGGGAGGCCAAACACCGGGGAGCTGTTTTTT.

This chain uses TRBV18 with TRBJ1-1; D is undetermined. V was pared by 0 bases and J by 4 bases, with 9 bases between. The CDR3 loop spans 14 amino acids. Germline CDR1 KGHSH, CDR2 LQKENI. CDR3 coding DNA: TGTGCCAGCTCACCACCCCCCCCCTCCACTGAAGCTTTCTTT. Protein product: CASSPPPPSTEAFF.

V is TRBV28 and J is TRBJ1-1; the D is unclear. CDR1 MDHEN and CDR2 SYDVKM come from the germline V gene. The CDR3 spans 13 residues. Trimming removed 3 bases at V and 3 bases at J, with 8 bases between. The CDR3 sequence: CASSLQPYTEAFF. The CDR3 DNA follows: TGTGCCAGCAGTTTGCAGCCCTACACTGAAGCTTTCTTT. Filled out from reference TRBV28 and TRBJ1-1, the complete variable domain reads DVKVTQSSRYLVKRTGEKVFLECVQDMDHENMFWYRQDPGLGLRLIYFSYDVKMKEKGDIPEGYSVSREKKERFSLILESASTNQTSMYLCASSLQPYTEAFFGQGTRLTVV.

This chain uses TRBV2 with TRBJ2-3; D not certain. From germline, CDR1 is SNHLY and CDR2 FYNNEI. Trimming took off 8 bases at V and 7 bases at J, with 13 bases between the two ends. The CDR3 length is 12 residues. The CDR3 region is CASAIGSHTQYF. CDR3 nucleotide sequence: TGTGCCAGCGCCATAGGTAGTCATACGCAGTATTTT.

The chain carries TRBV6-5 and TRBJ2-2, with D unclear. The CDR3 runs to 14 residues. V lost 7 bases to trimming and J lost 0 bases, with 9 bases between them. CDR1 is MNHEY and CDR2 is SVGAGI in the germline V gene. This chain's CDR3 is CASIWSSNTGELFF. The CDR3 DNA follows: TGTGCCAGCATCTGGAGCTCGAACACCGGGGAGCTGTTTTTT.

V and J are TRBV5-1 and TRBJ2-1; TRBD2 aligns across 12 bases. CDR3 length equals 17 residues. The trim removed 6 bases at V and 4 bases at J, leaving 11 bases unmatched. Germline lookup yields CDR1 SGHRS and CDR2 YFSETQ. The DNA for the CDR3 is TGCGCCAGCACCCCCTCGACTAGCGGGAGTAGGTACAATGAGCAGTTCTTC. The encoded protein is CASTPSTSGSRYNEQFF.

The CDR3 region is CASSLPAAAGANVLTF. The CDR3 region has the DNA TGTGCCAGCAGCTTACCGGCAGCGGCTGGGGCCAACGTCCTGACTTTC. The rearrangement links TRBV5-5 to TRBJ2-6, with D perhaps TRBD2 (5 bases). Germline V gene data show CDR1 as SGHKS and CDR2 as YYEKEE (reference sequence). The CDR3 length is 16 residues. Trimming left V 2 bases short and J 2 bases short, with 11 bases between. The whole variable domain, filled in from reference TRBV5-5 and TRBJ2-6, reads DAGVTQSPTHLIKTRGQQVTLRCSPISGHKSVSWYQQVLGQGPQFIFQYYEKEERGRGNFPDRFSARQFPNYSSELNVNALLLGDSALYLCASSLPAAAGANVLTFGAGSRLTVL.

The chain combines TRBV10-1 with TRBJ2-1; 7 nucleotides align to TRBD2. V lost 6 bases and J lost 0; bases outside the gene matches: 2. Germline assignment: CDR1 WNHNN and CDR2 SYGVQD (reference sequence). CDR3 size: 14 residues. The CDR3 DNA follows: TGCGCCAGCAGCGGGGGGAGCTCCTACAATGAGCAGTTCTTC. Residues: CASSGGSSYNEQFF.

The chain is built from TRBV27 and TRBJ2-1, with 11 bases lining up with TRBD2. The junction had 5 bases not matched to a gene; V was cut back by 1 base and J by 6 bases. In germline, CDR1 is MNHEY, CDR2 SMNVEV (reference sequence). The CDR3 consists of 16 residues. CDR3 sequence reads: CASSLFASGRRNEQFF. CDR3 nucleotide sequence: TGTGCCAGCAGTTTATTCGCTAGCGGGAGGCGCAATGAGCAGTTCTTC.

The genes are TRBV25-1 and TRBJ1-2; a possible D gene is TRBD1 (6 bases). In germline, CDR1 is MGHDK, CDR2 SYGVNS. Between the trimmed V and J ends, which lost 6 bases and 8 bases, there was a span of 25 bases. The CDR3 extends over 16 amino acids. CDR3 DNA sequence: TGTGCCAGCAGCCAAGCTTTAACACAGGGCATTCTAGGCTACACCTTC. It codes for CASSQALTQGILGYTF.

The chain has TRBV27 and TRBJ2-2, with D uncertain. Germline CDR1 reads MNHEY; CDR2 reads SMNVEV (reference sequence). Trimming took 7 bases from V and 3 from J, leaving 9 bases between them. The CDR3 has 13 residues. CDR3 in DNA: TGTGCCAGCAAGGGCCTATACACCGGGGAGCTGTTTTTT. It codes for CASKGLYTGELFF.

The chain employs TRBV15 and TRBJ2-3; D is ambiguous. Germline CDR1 reads LNHNV; CDR2 reads YYDKDF (reference sequence). The CDR3 spans 14 residues. V shed 8 bases and J shed 5 bases, with 17 bases lying between them. DNA of the CDR3: TGTGCCACCGGGTGGTTTAGCCCCGGAGATACGCAGTATTTT. It yields the protein CATGWFSPGDTQYF. The variable domain in full, with the rest retrieved from reference TRBV15 and TRBJ2-3, is DAMVIQNPRYQVTQFGKPVTLSCSQTLNHNVMYWYQQKSSQAPKLLFHYYDKDFNNEADTPDNFQSRRPNTSFCFLDIRSPGLGDTAMYLCATGWFSPGDTQYFGPGTRLTVL.

CDR3 sequence (DNA): TGTGCCAGCAGCTCCCTGACACCTACGCAGTATTTT. This gives the protein CASSSLTPTQYF. The chain combines TRBV14 with TRBJ2-3; D gene ambiguous. CDR1 is SGHDN, CDR2 FVKESK, per germline. The CDR3 runs 12 residues. Trimming removed 5 bases at V and 8 bases at J, with 11 bases between.

V gene TRBV5-1 combines with J gene TRBJ2-1, with 7 bases lining up with TRBD2. Per the germline V gene, CDR1 is SGHRS and CDR2 is YFSETQ. The CDR3 totals 13 residues. V gave up 6 bases and J gave up 7 bases; unmatched junction bases: 7. DNA of the CDR3: TGCGCCAGCAATGACCCGGGAGGTAATGAGCAGTTCTTC. Translated: CASNDPGGNEQFF. Supplemented by reference TRBV5-1 and TRBJ2-1, the full variable domain reads KAGVTQTPRYLIKTRGQQVTLSCSPISGHRSVSWYQQTPGQGLQFLFEYFSETQRNKGNFPGRFSGRQFSNSRSEMNVSTLELGDSALYLCASNDPGGNEQFFGPGTRLTVL.

V and J are TRBV13 and TRBJ2-2, with D hard to call. Between the trimmed V and J ends, which lost 3 bases and 3 bases, there was a span of 5 bases. Germline CDR1 is PRHDT and CDR2 is FYEKMQ (reference sequence). This CDR3 has 13 residues. The CDR3 protein is CASSFSYTGELFF. The CDR3 region has the DNA TGTGCCAGCAGCTTCTCTTACACCGGGGAGCTGTTTTTT.

The V and J genes are TRBV4-2 and TRBJ1-6; TRBD1 is a possible D gene (5 bases). The CDR3 contains 15 residues. Germline V gene sequence: CDR1 LGHNA, CDR2 YNFKEQ. The ends were cut back, 0 bases at V and 7 bases at J, with 10 bases in the middle. The CDR3 nucleotides read TGTGCCAGCAGCCAAGATGGGCAGGGCAATTCACCCCTCCACTTT. Translating it yields CASSQDGQGNSPLHF.

The V and J genes are TRBV15 and TRBJ2-1, with 7 bases that match TRBD1. Germline V gene sequence: CDR1 LNHNV, CDR2 YYDKDF (reference sequence). The CDR3 is 15 amino acids. V was clipped by 3 bases and J by 2 bases; unmatched bases: 4. DNA of the CDR3: TGTGCCACCAGCAGGGGGGACAGAGCCTACAATGAGCAGTTCTTC. Translated: CATSRGDRAYNEQFF. Using reference TRBV15 and TRBJ2-1 for the parts outside the CDR3, the full variable domain is DAMVIQNPRYQVTQFGKPVTLSCSQTLNHNVMYWYQQKSSQAPKLLFHYYDKDFNNEADTPDNFQSRRPNTSFCFLDIRSPGLGDTAMYLCATSRGDRAYNEQFFGPGTRLTVL.

The CDR3 DNA is TGTGCCTCCTCGGGGGGGGTAGCGGTCGGTGAAGCTTTCTTT. This gives the protein CASSGGVAVGEAFF. The chain links TRBV28 to TRBJ1-1, with D perhaps matching TRBD1 (5 bases). CDR3 size: 14 residues. Germline values: CDR1 MDHEN, CDR2 SYDVKM. V was trimmed by 11 bases and J by 7 bases, leaving 23 bases between them.

This clone was recorded only once. The chain joins TRBV4-1 to TRBJ1-6; D possibly corresponds to TRBD1 (5 bases). The germline V gene encodes CDR1 MGHRA and CDR2 YSYEKL. CDR3 length equals 17 residues. The germline V and J ends were trimmed by 3 bases and 8 bases, with 20 bases remaining between them. CDR3 in amino acids: CASSQGVAISRDSPLHF. CDR3 sequence (DNA): TGCGCCAGCAGCCAGGGAGTTGCGATATCCAGGGATTCACCCCTCCACTTT.

This chain joins TRBV18 and TRBJ1-1; D perhaps matches TRBD1 (6 bases). V was pared by 3 bases and J by 0 bases, with 20 bases between. The CDR3 has 18 amino acids. Germline V gene sequence: CDR1 KGHSH, CDR2 LQKENI. CDR3: CASSPQAGVGFMNTEAFF. Here the CDR3 DNA reads TGTGCCAGCTCACCGCAGGCAGGGGTAGGGTTCATGAACACTGAAGCTTTCTTT.